One TCR beta chain is described in this entry. Source study methods: Scientists estimated how many nucleated cells there were by amplifying reference gene primers. Sequencing used immunoSEQ multiplex PCR; TCRdb keeps in-frame clones, though not all of them. The V and J calls and clone size were taken over from that table, and D and trimming were inferred from the DNA. The repertoire holds 55,000 to 85,000 clones, with more than 60% as singletons. This sample is drawn from a study of blood T cell repertoires in COVID-19. At the level of the study: Sites in the United States, Italy and Spain provided acute and convalescent COVID-19 samples. Sources were T cells, B-cell-depleted T cells, or PBMCs; the material itself was cDNA or gDNA.

Sequencing input: peripheral blood. The origin of this receptor is a man in his 60s with acute or convalescent COVID-19.

The CDR3 DNA is TGCAGTGCTAGTCCCTATCAGGGGGCGCGGGGTCAGCCCCAGCATTTT. It yields the protein CSASPYQGARGQPQHF. The chain combines TRBV20-1 with TRBJ1-5; 8 positions agree with TRBD1. This CDR3 is built from 16 residues. V lost 3 bases, J lost 6 bases, and 13 bases stayed unmatched. In germline, CDR1 is DFQATT, CDR2 SNEGSKA (reference sequence).